The 30 T cell receptor beta chains below all came from one sample that was sequenced in a study of CD8+CD57+ T cells in acquired aplastic anemia. Genomic DNA, serving as template, underwent TCR beta VDJ and CDR3 profiling. TCRdb re-derived calls from the reads in MiXCR, one entry per CDR3 protein. The sample holds 75,000 to 90,000 distinct CDR3 sequences, more than 40% seen once. Input material: sorted CD4+, CD8+, or CD8+CD57+ T cells (not recorded which) from PBMCs. The receptors originated from a human donor in good health, serving as a control.

This clonotype came up many times. The V call is TRBV13, the J call TRBJ1-2; unclear D gene. There are 12 residues in the CDR3. V was clipped by 0 bases and J by 8 bases, with 7 bases between them. CDR1 is PRHDT, CDR2 FYEKMQ, per germline (reference sequence). The CDR3 DNA follows: TGTGCCAGCAGCTTAGGTCGGAAGGGCTACACCTTC. Protein product: CASSLGRKGYTF.

The chain joins TRBV7-2 to TRBJ2-7, with TRBD1 matching 9 bases. Trimming took 5 bases from V and 6 from J; bases not matched to a gene: 2. CDR1 is SGHTA, CDR2 FQGNSA, per germline. The CDR3 covers 12 residues. CDR3 sequence reads: CASSRDRVEQYF. The CDR3 DNA follows: TGTGCCAGCAGCCGGGACAGGGTCGAGCAGTACTTC. Using reference TRBV7-2 and TRBJ2-7 for the parts outside the CDR3, the full variable domain is GAGVSQSPSNKVTEKGKDVELRCDPISGHTALYWYRQSLGQGLEFLIYFQGNSAPDKSGLPSDRFSAERTGGSVSTLTIQRTQQEDSAVYLCASSRDRVEQYFGPGTRLTVT.

This chain joins TRBV7-9 and TRBJ2-1; D call uncertain. The germline V gene encodes CDR1 SEHNR and CDR2 FQNEAQ (reference sequence). The CDR3 loop spans 12 amino acids. The V end lost 8 bases, the J end lost 6 bases, and 11 bases lay between the germline ends. The CDR3 coding sequence is TGTGCCAGCTCGGACCAATTCAATGAGCAGTTCTTC. It specifies CASSDQFNEQFF.

The chain joins TRBV10-3 to TRBJ1-1; no definite D call. Germline V gene lookup returns CDR1 ENHRY and CDR2 SYGVKD. The CDR3 has 12 amino acids. Trimming removed 11 bases from V and 1 base from J, with 11 bases in between. CDR3 in amino acids: CAVKDPNTEAFF. CDR3 sequence (DNA): TGTGCCGTTAAGGACCCGAACACTGAAGCTTTCTTT.

The chain couples TRBV24-1 to TRBJ1-2; D unclear. Trimming shortened V by 4 bases and J by 4 bases, and 12 bases separated the two germline ends. Germline V CDR1 and CDR2: KGHDR, SFDVKD. CDR3 length equals 14 residues. The CDR3 reads CATSDGEASYGYTF. In DNA form, the CDR3 reads TGTGCCACCAGTGACGGGGAGGCGAGCTATGGCTACACCTTC.

This chain joins TRBV2 and TRBJ2-3; TRBD1 aligns across 11 bases. The CDR3 covers 14 residues. With 5 bases clipped from V and 7 bases from J, the junction kept 5 bases outside the gene matches. Germline V gene lookup returns CDR1 SNHLY and CDR2 FYNNEI. CDR3 bases: TGTGCCAGCAGTCGGGACAGGGGGGATTATACGCAGTATTTT. It codes for CASSRDRGDYTQYF.

Ten or more counts support this clonotype. V usage is TRBV5-5 and J usage is TRBJ2-3, with D tentatively TRBD1 (5 bases). This CDR3 contains 16 residues. Germline assignment: CDR1 SGHKS and CDR2 YYEKEE (reference sequence). Trimming took off 0 bases at V and 3 bases at J, with 14 bases between the two ends. Written as DNA, the CDR3 is TGTGCCAGCAGCTTGGCCCAGGGCGGCAGAACAGATACGCAGTATTTT. Protein sequence: CASSLAQGGRTDTQYF.

This clonotype was observed a few times. This sequence joins TRBV25-1 and TRBJ2-3; 8 positions match TRBD2. V shed 5 bases and J 2 bases; nucleotides not matched to a gene: 9. The germline CDR1 and CDR2 sequences are MGHDK and SYGVNS. This CDR3 is 16 amino acids long. The CDR3 protein is CASSPGGAGATDTQYF. The CDR3 DNA reads as TGTGCCAGCAGTCCGGGAGGGGCGGGAGCCACAGATACGCAGTATTTT. Based on the CDR3 plus reference TRBV25-1 and TRBJ2-3, the full variable domain is EADIYQTPRYLVIGTGKKITLECSQTMGHDKMYWYQQDPGMELHLIHYSYGVNSTEKGDLSSESTVSRIRTEHFPLTLESARPSHTSQYLCASSPGGAGATDTQYFGPGTRLTVL.

As concerns this clonotype: Its ends do not fully match the called genes, so a read error is possible. The chain has TRBV25-1 and TRBJ1-2; D not certain. CDR1 and CDR2 from the germline V gene are MGHDK and SYGVNS. The CDR3 sequence is 14 residues long. The CDR3 here is CASSEREGHYGCTF. CDR3 DNA: TGTGCCAGCAGTGAGAGGGAGGGTCACTATGGCTGCACCTTC.

This clonotype showed up just a few times. A much larger clone lies a single base off, so this may be a read error. The V call is TRBV19, the J call TRBJ2-1; D gene ambiguous. Trimming removed 5 bases from V and 9 bases from J, with 14 bases in between. Germline V CDR1 and CDR2: LNHDA, SQIVND (reference sequence). The CDR3 has 13 residues. The CDR3 sequence is CASSRTFWGEQFF. CDR3 nucleotide sequence: TGTGCCAGTAGTCGAACATTCTGGGGTGAGCAGTTCTTC.

The chain uses TRBV30 and TRBJ1-1; weak D call: TRBD1 (5 bases). Per the germline V gene, CDR1 is GTSNPN and CDR2 is SVGIG (reference sequence). There are 13 residues in the CDR3. Trimming pared 3 bases from V and 2 bases from J, leaving 10 bases between. CDR3 region: CAWSTGRNTEAFF. The CDR3 nucleotides are TGTGCCTGGAGCACAGGCCGAAACACTGAAGCTTTCTTT.

This CDR3 reads CASSVARGSTDTQYF. The DNA of the CDR3 is TGTGCCAGCAGCGTGGCGAGGGGGAGCACAGATACGCAGTATTTT. The chain uses TRBV9 and TRBJ2-3; D is perhaps TRBD1 (6 bases). Germline CDR1 reads SGDLS; CDR2 reads YYNGEE. V was trimmed by 2 bases and J by 0 bases, leaving 10 bases between them. There are 15 residues in the CDR3. Full variable domain (missing parts from reference TRBV9 and TRBJ2-3): DSGVTQTPKHLITATGQRVTLRCSPRSGDLSVYWYQQSLDQGLQFLIQYYNGEERAKGNILERFSAQQFPDLHSELNLSSLELGDSALYFCASSVARGSTDTQYFGPGTRLTVL.

This clonotype was counted only a few times. V usage is TRBV6-1 and J usage is TRBJ2-5; D is possibly TRBD1 or TRBD2 (6 bases each). V gave up 2 bases and J gave up 2 bases, with 18 bases separating them. Germline loops: CDR1 MNHNS, CDR2 SASEGT. The CDR3 is 17 amino acids. In DNA, the CDR3 is TGTGCCAGCAGTGAATGGGAGGCAGGGGTTGGGCAAGAGACCCAGTACTTC. Protein product: CASSEWEAGVGQETQYF.

The V gene is TRBV11-2, the J gene TRBJ2-1, with D unclear. Germline V gives CDR1 SGHAT, CDR2 FQNNGV. The length of the CDR3 is 15 residues. V was cut by 5 bases and J by 0 bases, with 11 bases left in between. The CDR3 region is CASSVVGSSYNEQFF. For the CDR3, the DNA is TGTGCCAGCAGCGTAGTCGGAAGCTCCTACAATGAGCAGTTCTTC.

This clonotype was recorded at least ten times. This chain connects TRBV13 to TRBJ2-7, with TRBD1 matching 7 bases. This CDR3 spans 15 amino acids. Germline V CDR1 and CDR2: PRHDT, FYEKMQ (reference sequence). The trim removed 6 bases at V and 0 bases at J, leaving 8 bases unmatched. CDR3 sequence reads: CASREGAGGSYEQYF. CDR3 in DNA: TGTGCCAGCAGGGAAGGGGCAGGGGGCTCCTACGAGCAGTACTTC.

The chain has TRBV10-1 and TRBJ2-3; tentative D call: TRBD2 (6 bases). Trimming pared 2 bases from V and 6 bases from J, leaving 12 bases between. Per germline, CDR1 WNHNN and CDR2 SYGVQD (reference sequence). CDR3 length equals 14 residues. The CDR3 DNA is TGCGCCAGCAGTGAGGGGGACTCCAGGGATACGCAGTATTTT. Protein sequence: CASSEGDSRDTQYF.

This clonotype was observed many times. The chain employs TRBV19 and TRBJ1-2; no clear D gene. Trimming removed 5 bases from V and 8 bases from J, with 15 bases in between. This CDR3 spans 13 amino acids. From germline, CDR1 is LNHDA and CDR2 SQIVND (reference sequence). CDR3 coding DNA: TGTGCCAGTAGTCTTTTGGGAATCGGGGGCTACACCTTC. Translation gives CASSLLGIGGYTF.

CDR3 DNA sequence: TGCAGCGCCCAGAACAGCTACGAGCAGTACTTC. Its protein is CSAQNSYEQYF. The J gene is TRBJ2-7, the V gene TRBV29-1; unclear D gene. Germline-derived CDR1 and CDR2 are SQVTM and ANQGSEA. The CDR3 loop spans 11 amino acids. V shed 7 bases and J shed 3 bases, with 10 bases lying between them.

At least ten counts were recorded for this clonotype. This chain joins TRBV7-9 and TRBJ1-1, with 10 bases matching TRBD1. Germline lookup yields CDR1 SEHNR and CDR2 FQNEAQ (reference sequence). The V segment lost 4 bases and the J segment 3 bases; nucleotides outside the gene matches: 5. The CDR3 is 15 residues long. CDR3 region: CASSSGQGLDTEAFF. CDR3 in DNA: TGTGCCAGCAGCTCGGGACAGGGGTTGGACACTGAAGCTTTCTTT. The full variable domain, completed using reference TRBV7-9 and TRBJ1-1, is DTGVSQNPRHKITKRGQNVTFRCDPISEHNRLYWYRQTLGQGPEFLTYFQNEAQLEKSRLLSDRFSAERPKGSFSTLEIQRTEQGDSAMYLCASSSGQGLDTEAFFGQGTRLTVV.

As to this clonotype: This clone may be a read error of a much larger clone one base away. The chain carries TRBV19 and TRBJ1-5; tentatively, D is TRBD1 (5 bases). Per the germline V gene, CDR1 is LNHDA and CDR2 is SQIVND (reference sequence). The CDR3 contains 14 residues. CDR3 sequence reads: CASEQGYSSQPQHF. CDR3 coding DNA: TGTGCCAGTGAGCAGGGATATAGCAGTCAGCCCCAGCATTTT.

CDR3 nucleotide sequence: TGTGCCAGCAGTTTCGACAGTCTCTCCGGGGCCAACGTCCTGACTTTC. This codes for CASSFDSLSGANVLTF. J is TRBJ2-6 and V is TRBV6-2 or TRBV6-3; tentative D call: TRBD1 (5 bases). Germline V gene lookup returns CDR1 MNHEY and CDR2 SVGEGT. V dropped 4 bases and J dropped 4 bases, with 14 bases sitting between them. The CDR3 contains 16 residues.

At least ten counts were recorded for this clonotype. One junction end disagrees with the germline gene, perhaps due to a read error. This rearrangement joins TRBV19 to TRBJ2-7; D might be TRBD2 (6 bases). This CDR3 has 13 amino acids. Germline loops: CDR1 LNHDA, CDR2 SQIVND (reference sequence). CDR3 sequence reads: CACRGGADYEQYF. The DNA of the CDR3 is TGTGCCTGTAGAGGAGGGGCGGACTACGAGCAGTACTTC.

This clonotype was counted at least ten times. Germline is not matched at one junction end, which may reflect a read error. This chain uses TRBV5-6 with TRBJ1-2; TRBD1 might be the D (5 bases). The CDR3 is 16 residues long. Germline V gene sequence: CDR1 SGHDT, CDR2 YYEEEE. CDR3 DNA: TGTGCCAGCAGATTGGGGGACCGCGTTCGGGTGGTTGGCTACACCTTC. As protein: CASRLGDRVRVVGYTF.

This clonotype occurred once. This chain uses TRBV2 with TRBJ1-2; no firm D call. The CDR3 has 15 residues. Germline V CDR1 and CDR2: SNHLY, FYNNEI. The V and J ends lost 7 bases and 4 bases respectively, with 19 bases between them. DNA of the CDR3: TGTGCCAGCAATTCAGAGGCACGGACGAGCTATGGCTACACCTTC. It is translated as CASNSEARTSYGYTF.

This clonotype turned up a few times. This may stem from a read error, because a much larger clone lies one nucleotide away. The chain joins TRBV20-1 to TRBJ2-1, with 8 positions matching TRBD2. The CDR3 consists of 15 residues. CDR1 DFQATT and CDR2 SNEGSKA come from the germline V gene (reference sequence). The CDR3 DNA reads as TGCAGTGCTAGTCATCTACGGACTAGCCGTAATGAGCAGCTCTTC. This sequence encodes CSASHLRTSRNEQLF.

The chain links TRBV19 to TRBJ2-3; D possibly corresponds to TRBD1 (5 bases). This CDR3 spans 14 amino acids. Trimming removed 7 bases at V and 4 bases at J, with 15 bases between. CDR1 and CDR2 (germline): LNHDA, SQIVND (reference sequence). The CDR3 DNA is TGTGCCAGTAATGAGGCAGGGTGGGCAGATACGCAGTATTTT. It encodes CASNEAGWADTQYF. Complete variable domain (other parts from reference TRBV19 and TRBJ2-3): DGGITQSPKYLFRKEGQNVTLSCEQNLNHDAMYWYRQDPGQGLRLIYYSQIVNDFQKGDIAEGYSVSREKKESFPLTVTSAQKNPTAFYLCASNEAGWADTQYFGPGTRLTVL.

This clonotype showed up just a few times. The chain employs TRBV15 and TRBJ2-1; 9 bases align to TRBD1. Germline CDR1 reads LNHNV; CDR2 reads YYDKDF (reference sequence). V shed 0 bases, J shed 12 bases, and the junction held 9 bases outside the gene matches. The CDR3 covers 15 residues. The CDR3 bases are TGTGCCACCAGCAGAGATAGGACAGGGGAGGATGGGCAGTTCTTC. Translation: CATSRDRTGEDGQFF. Combining the CDR3 with reference TRBV15 and TRBJ2-1 gives the whole variable domain DAMVIQNPRYQVTQFGKPVTLSCSQTLNHNVMYWYQQKSSQAPKLLFHYYDKDFNNEADTPDNFQSRRPNTSFCFLDIRSPGLGDTAMYLCATSRDRTGEDGQFFGPGTRLTVL.

This chain uses TRBV7-3 with TRBJ2-7, with 8 bases matching TRBD2. The V segment lost 2 bases and the J segment 9 bases; nucleotides outside the gene matches: 0. The CDR3 runs 11 residues. Germline values: CDR1 SGHTA, CDR2 FQGTGA. The CDR3 reads CASSLAGGQYF. DNA of the CDR3: TGTGCCAGCAGCTTAGCGGGGGGGCAGTACTTC.

This sequence joins TRBV5-4 and TRBJ1-6; no definite D call. Per the germline V gene, CDR1 is SGHNT and CDR2 is YYREEE (reference sequence). The V end was cut by 1 base, the J end by 7 bases, with 12 bases between. This CDR3 is built from 15 residues. The CDR3 reads CASSLKEAGNSPLHF. Written as DNA, the CDR3 is TGTGCCAGCAGCTTGAAGGAGGCGGGGAATTCACCCCTCCACTTT.

The J gene is TRBJ2-3, the V gene TRBV24-1; the match to TRBD1 covers 8 bases. J was trimmed by 0 bases and V by 4 bases; bases with no gene match: 5. CDR3 length equals 16 residues. Germline CDR1 is KGHDR and CDR2 is SFDVKD. CDR3 sequence reads: CATSETTGGSTDTQYF. DNA of the CDR3: TGTGCCACCAGTGAGACTACAGGGGGGAGCACAGATACGCAGTATTTT.